The T cell receptor (beta chain) under discussion was sequenced for a study of shared clonotypes between healthy human individuals. Study summary: For every donor, three CD4 naive, three CD4 memory, two CD8 naive and one CD8 memory plates were used.

The data were produced by immunoSEQ multiplex PCR, yet TCRdb's version contains in-frame clones alone and is incomplete. The sample records fewer than 400,000 clones, under 80% being singletons. The study's findings and limits: An effect of sequencing depth on clonotype sharing among donors was expected. Represented diversity (both genetic and exposure-history) was limited by the small number of donors. Lower generation probabilities were found for non-shared clonotypes than for those shared by all four donors.

Notes on this clone: Its cognate antigen is unknown.

The germline gives CDR1 MNHNS, CDR2 SASEGT. J lost 3 bases, V lost 10 bases, and 6 bases had no gene match. This CDR3 contains 13 residues. The V and J genes are TRBV6-1 and TRBJ2-3; 8 nucleotides match TRBD1. The sequencing sample was made of memory CD4+ T cells sorted from blood. Specified subset: CD45RA-negative fraction. The sequence was collected from a man aged 30 to 45 in good health. CDR3 sequence: CATRQGRTDTQYF. Here the CDR3 DNA reads TGTGCCACTCGACAGGGGAGGACAGATACGCAGTATTTT.